This is a list of T cell receptor beta chains from one sample in a study of cytomegalovirus exposure and HLA in healthy donors. TCRdb's copy holds only in-frame clones and misses some; the assay was immunoSEQ multiplex PCR. Among 100,000 or so clones listed, 67% were seen once. The material sequenced was PBMCs. These receptors originate from a man aged 30 to 45 in good health and CMV-seronegative. Each CDR3 is given with its conserved first and last residue. A D gene is named only where the DNA matches it firmly. Expanded clones are given a class, and other clones once, few, many or no size at all.

>few|TRBV4-2|TRBJ1-4|TRBD1
TGTGCCAGCAGCCAAGAGACAGGGGACCCAACTAATGAAAAACTGTTTTTT
CASSQETGDPTNEKLFF
>few|TRBV25-1|TRBJ2-7|TRBD2
TGTGCCAGCAGTGATTCGACTAGCGGGAGCTACGAGCAGTACTTC
CASSDSTSGSYEQYF
>NA|TRBV7-2|TRBJ1-5|NA
TGTGCCAGCAGCTCGCCCCAGGCGGGGCAGCCCCAGCATTTT
CASSSPQAGQPQHF
>NA|TRBV7-3|TRBJ1-6|NA
TGTGCCAGCAGCTTAGATGGGGGAGGGAATTCACCCCTCCACTTT
CASSLDGGGNSPLHF
>NA|TRBV29-1|TRBJ2-5|TRBD2
TGCAGCGTTGAAAAGGCGGGAGCCCACATGGGGACCCAGTACTTC
CSVEKAGAHMGTQYF
>once|TRBV6-1|TRBJ1-5|NA
TGTGCCAGCAGCCACGGACAGTATAGCAATCAGCCCCAGCATTTT
CASSHGQYSNQPQHF
>NA|TRBV27|TRBJ2-7|NA
TGTGCCAGCAGTCCGGCCCCGCGGGTCTACGAGCAGTACTTC
CASSPAPRVYEQYF
>once|TRBV10-3|TRBJ1-1|NA
TGTGCCATCAGTGCCCCCGAGGGAGGGAACACTGAAGCTTTCTTT
CAISAPEGGNTEAFF
>NA|TRBV7-3|TRBJ2-7|NA
TGTGCCAGCAGCCTGTCCGGTCACGAGCAGTACTTC
CASSLSGHEQYF
>NA|TRBV6-5|TRBJ1-5|NA
TGTGCCAGCAGTCAGGGGAGAGGCAATCAGCCCCAGCATTTT
CASSQGRGNQPQHF
>few|TRBV2|TRBJ1-2|NA
TGTGCCAGCAGTGAAGGGAAGAAGGGAGGCGATGGCTACACCTTC
CASSEGKKGGDGYTF
>NA|TRBV7-3|TRBJ1-1|NA
TGTGCCAGCAGTGTTGAACTAGGCGCTGAAGCTTTCTTT
CASSVELGAEAFF
>NA|TRBV7-7|TRBJ1-2|NA
TGTGCTAGCAGCTCGAACAGGATAGCTAACTATGGCTACACCTTC
CASSSNRIANYGYTF
>once|TRBV4-1|TRBJ1-2|NA
TGCGCCAGCAGCCAAGAAGAGGGTAGCTATGGCTACACCTTC
CASSQEEGSYGYTF
>NA|TRBV27|TRBJ2-3|TRBD2
TGTGCCAGCAGTTTATTCCCTAGCGGGAGAACAGATACGCAGTATTTT
CASSLFPSGRTDTQYF
>NA|TRBV6-1|TRBJ2-3|TRBD2
TGTGCCAGCAGTGAACCGGGGGGGGCAGATACGCAGTATTTT
CASSEPGGADTQYF
>NA|TRBV27|TRBJ2-7|TRBD1
TGTGCCAGCAGACAAGGGGCGACAGGGAACCACGAGCAGTACTTC
CASRQGATGNHEQYF
>NA|TRBV28|TRBJ2-5|NA
TGTGCCAGCAGTTTAACTAGCCAAGAGACCCAGTACTTC
CASSLTSQETQYF
>NA|TRBV6-1|TRBJ2-7|NA
TGTGCCAGCAGTGAAGAAATGACAGTGGTTACCTACGAGCAGTACTTC
CASSEEMTVVTYEQYF
>NA|TRBV18|TRBJ2-5|TRBD2
TGTGCCAGCTCTCTCCTCGGGGGGCAAGAGACCCAGTACTTC
CASSLLGGQETQYF
>few|TRBV4-2|TRBJ2-3|TRBD2
TGTGCCAGCAGCCAAGAGGGAGCGGGGGCGCCGACCCCGCAGTATTTT
CASSQEGAGAPTPQYF
>NA|TRBV7-9|TRBJ1-2|NA
TGTGCCAGCAGCTTGCAGAACTATGGCTACACCTTC
CASSLQNYGYTF
>NA|TRBV19|TRBJ2-7|TRBD2
TGTGCCAGTAGTATAGGTCAGCGGGAGTCCGACGAGCAGTACTTC
CASSIGQRESDEQYF
>NA|TRBV6-1|TRBJ2-2|NA
TGTGCCAGCAGTCTGAACACCGGGGAGCTGTTTTTT
CASSLNTGELFF
>NA|TRBV29-1|TRBJ2-1|NA
TGCAGCGGCGGTCGGGGGAACGATGAGCAGTTCTTC
CSGGRGNDEQFF
>NA|TRBV6-1|TRBJ2-3|TRBD1
TGTGCCAGCAGCCCGGGACAGGGTTCCGCAGATACGCAGTATTTT
CASSPGQGSADTQYF
>medium-sized|TRBV20-1|TRBJ1-1|NA
TGCAGTGCTTCTTCAGGGGCTGCAGCTTTCTTT
CSASSGAAAFF
>few|TRBV5-1|TRBJ2-7|TRBD2
TGCGCCAGCAGCTTGGTGGGACTAGATGACTACGAGCAGTACTTC
CASSLVGLDDYEQYF
>NA|TRBV9|TRBJ1-6|TRBD1
TGTGCCAGCAGCGTAGCCCCCCGAGAGGCAGGGGGATCACCCCTCCACTTT
CASSVAPREAGGSPLHF
>NA|TRBV5-1|TRBJ2-1|TRBD1
TGCGCCAGCAGCTCCGGGACAGGGGTAGTAAATGAGCAGTTCTTC
CASSSGTGVVNEQFF
>few|TRBV30|TRBJ1-1|NA
TGTGCCTGGATTCGTCTCTCTGAAGCTTTCTTT
CAWIRLSEAFF
>few|TRBV5-6|TRBJ1-3|NA
TGTGCCAGCAGCGGTCTCGGGGGGGCTGGAAACACCATATATTTT
CASSGLGGAGNTIYF
>NA|TRBV4-1|TRBJ1-2|TRBD1
TGCGCCAGCAGCCGACCGGGACAGACTTATGGCTACACCTTC
CASSRPGQTYGYTF
>NA|TRBV27|TRBJ2-1|NA
TGTGCCAGCAGTTTATCCGCAGGAGAGCAGTTCTTC
CASSLSAGEQFF
>NA|TRBV7-9|TRBJ2-2|NA
TGTGCCAGCAGCTTGCAGGGGCAAACCGGGGAGCTGTTTTTT
CASSLQGQTGELFF
>few|TRBV6-5|TRBJ1-1|TRBD1
TGTGCCAGCAGCCGCCCGGGACAGGGGAACACTGAAGCTTTCTTT
CASSRPGQGNTEAFF
>NA|TRBV5-4|TRBJ2-3|TRBD1
TGTGCCAGCAGACGACAGGGCGAGGCAGATACGCAGTATTTT
CASRRQGEADTQYF
>NA|TRBV27|TRBJ1-2|TRBD1
TGTGCCAGCAGCAAGACAGGGGGTACAGGCTACACCTTC
CASSKTGGTGYTF
>NA|TRBV18|TRBJ1-1|TRBD1
TGTGCCAGCTCACTGGGACAGAGCGTCGTGAACACTGAAGCTTTCTTT
CASSLGQSVVNTEAFF
>few|TRBV4-1|TRBJ1-1|NA
TGCGCCAGCAGCACGGCAGGCGGACAGCTAATCATGAACACTGAAGCTTTCTTT
CASSTAGGQLIMNTEAFF
>NA|TRBV7-9|TRBJ1-1|NA
TGTGCCAGCAGCTTAGAGGGGGACACTGAAGCTTTCTTT
CASSLEGDTEAFF
>NA|TRBV30|TRBJ2-3|NA
TGTGCCTGGACTCCAGGAGGGGCGGGGACAGATACGCAGTATTTT
CAWTPGGAGTDTQYF
>NA|TRBV5-1|TRBJ2-2|NA
TGCGCCAGCAGCTTGGGGGCAGGAAGAACCGGGGAGCTGTTTTTT
CASSLGAGRTGELFF
>NA|TRBV5-5|TRBJ2-1|TRBD2
TGTGCCAGCAGCTTGGTGTCTAGCGGGATCATAGTTGGTGAGCAGTTCTTC
CASSLVSSGIIVGEQFF
>few|TRBV9|TRBJ2-7|TRBD1
TGTGCCAGCAGCATGGGGACAGGGACTCCCTACGAGCAGTACTTC
CASSMGTGTPYEQYF
>NA|TRBV5-6|TRBJ2-7|NA
TGTGCCAGCAGCTATGAGGGTTACGAGCAGTACTTC
CASSYEGYEQYF
>NA|TRBV5-4|TRBJ2-5|TRBD2
TGTGCCAGCAGCACCCCGGGACTAGCGCAAGAGACCCAGTACTTC
CASSTPGLAQETQYF
>NA|TRBV6-1|TRBJ2-7|TRBD2
TGTGCCAGCCTCGGGGGGGACGAGCAGTACTTC
CASLGGDEQYF
>NA|TRBV19|TRBJ2-1|TRBD2
TGTGCCAGTAGTACACTAGCGGGCTCCTACAATGAGCAGTTCTTC
CASSTLAGSYNEQFF
>NA|TRBV5-4|TRBJ2-5|NA
TGTGCCAGCAGCTTGGGAAGCCTACAAGAGACCCAGTACTTC
CASSLGSLQETQYF
>NA|TRBV4-1|TRBJ1-5|NA
TGCGCCAGCAGCCGAGGGCCTGATAGCAATCAGCCCCAGCATTTT
CASSRGPDSNQPQHF
>NA|TRBV5-5|TRBJ2-5|NA
TGTGCCAGCAGCTTTAGACAGGACCCGGGGACCCAGTACTTC
CASSFRQDPGTQYF
>NA|TRBV25-1|TRBJ1-1|NA
TGTGCCAGCAGTGATGGGACAAGCAACACTGAAGCTTTCTTT
CASSDGTSNTEAFF